This T cell receptor (beta chain) was retrieved from a study of cytomegalovirus exposure and HLA in healthy donors. CDR1 SEHNR and CDR2 FQNEAQ come from the germline V gene (reference sequence). Trimming cost V 1 base and J 7 bases, with 11 bases left between them. This CDR3 comprises 13 residues. PCR was performed using 60 Vbeta and 13 Jbeta primers. TCRdb's copy holds only in-frame clones and misses some; the assay was immunoSEQ multiplex PCR. This sample has about 130,000 clones, with more than 60% found just once. Nominal health characterized the donors when sampled, though unrecorded immune exposures were likely.

Material for sequencing was PBMCs. The chain recombines TRBV7-9 with TRBJ2-7; perhaps TRBD1 as D (5 bases). This receptor was obtained from a woman in her 40s in good health and CMV-seropositive. The CDR3 DNA sequence: TGTGCCAGCAGCTTAGTACAGGTCGGGGAGCAGTACTTC. As protein: CASSLVQVGEQYF.